A selection of T cell receptor beta chains follows, all from one sample in a study of tumor-infiltrating lymphocytes in localized non-small cell lung cancer. Libraries were prepared by immunoSEQ multiplex PCR; TCRdb keeps only in-frame clonotypes and omits some of them. Among under 20,000 clones listed, approximately 70% were seen once. The sequenced sample was lung tumor tissue. These receptors all stem from a human donor with non-small cell lung cancer. The CDR3 runs from the conserved cysteine through the conserved F or W. A D gene is named only where the DNA matches it firmly. Clone size is shown for a subset of rows, as once, few, many or a class of expanded clone.

D	size	V	J	CDR3	DNA
TRBD1	NA	TRBV6-1	TRBJ1-6	CASTLDRANSPLHF	TGTGCCAGCACCCTGGACAGGGCAAATTCACCCCTCCACTTT
NA	NA	TRBV4-3	TRBJ1-5	CASSQTYSNQPQHF	TGCGCCAGCAGCCAAACTTATAGCAATCAGCCCCAGCATTTT
TRBD1	NA	TRBV11-3	TRBJ1-2	CASSQGQGANYGYTF	TGTGCCAGCAGCCAGGGACAGGGGGCTAACTATGGCTACACCTTC
NA	NA	TRBV7-8	TRBJ2-5	CASSRRTEETQYF	TGTGCCAGCAGCCGGCGGACGGAAGAGACCCAGTACTTC
NA	NA	TRBV9	TRBJ2-3	CASSVPVPSTDTQYF	TGTGCCAGCAGCGTACCAGTCCCTAGCACAGATACGCAGTATTTT
TRBD1	NA	TRBV9	TRBJ2-5	CASSVGQGETQYF	TGTGCCAGCAGCGTAGGACAGGGGGAGACCCAGTACTTC
NA	NA	TRBV11-3	TRBJ2-3	CASSLAGTDTQYF	TGTGCCAGCAGCCTTGCGGGGACAGATACGCAGTATTTT
NA	NA	TRBV19	TRBJ2-1	CASSMYAVSSYNEQFF	TGTGCCAGTAGTATGTATGCGGTCAGCTCCTACAATGAGCAGTTCTTC
TRBD2	few	TRBV9	TRBJ2-1	CASSAVGLAGPHEQFF	TGTGCCAGCAGCGCAGTAGGACTAGCGGGACCCCATGAGCAGTTCTTC
NA	once	TRBV2	TRBJ2-7	CASSETWGRNEQYF	TGTGCCAGCAGTGAAACGTGGGGTCGGAACGAGCAGTACTTC
NA	NA	TRBV5-6	TRBJ2-7	CASSLQEAYEQYF	TGTGCCAGCAGCTTACAGGAAGCCTACGAGCAGTACTTC
NA	once	TRBV7-9	TRBJ2-7	CASSSQAPYEQYF	TGTGCCAGCAGCTCCCAAGCGCCCTACGAGCAGTACTTC
TRBD1	NA	TRBV10-3	TRBJ2-1	CAISEQGQGDEQFF	TGTGCCATCAGTGAGCAAGGACAGGGCGATGAGCAGTTCTTC
NA	NA	TRBV11-2	TRBJ1-2	CASSLSGGGYTF	TGTGCCAGCAGCTTGAGCGGGGGTGGCTACACCTTC
NA	once	TRBV29-1	TRBJ2-2	CSVEDPGRRSTGELFF	TGCAGCGTTGAAGATCCAGGCCGGAGGTCCACCGGGGAGCTGTTTTTT
TRBD2	NA	TRBV5-1	TRBJ2-1	CASSRNIPGLAGGSSYNEQFF	TGCGCCAGCAGCCGAAACATCCCCGGCCTAGCGGGGGGGAGCTCCTACAATGAGCAGTTCTTC
NA	NA	TRBV7-2	TRBJ2-1	CASSPRPGAYNEQFF	TGTGCCAGCAGCCCCCGCCCGGGGGCCTACAATGAGCAGTTCTTC
NA	NA	TRBV6-1	TRBJ2-4	CASSEASTKGQGKNIQYF	TGTGCCAGCAGTGAAGCCAGTACAAAAGGGCAGGGTAAAAACATTCAGTACTTC
TRBD1	NA	TRBV7-9	TRBJ1-6	CASSRDRSSSPLHF	TGTGCCAGCAGCCGGGACAGGTCCAGCTCACCCCTCCACTTT
TRBD2	NA	TRBV30	TRBJ2-2	CAWSGGGSNTGELFF	TGTGCCTGGAGTGGGGGGGGGTCGAACACCGGGGAGCTGTTTTTT
NA	few	TRBV2	TRBJ1-1	CASSGSMDTEAFF	TGTGCCAGCAGTGGTTCGATGGACACTGAAGCTTTCTTT
TRBD2	NA	TRBV7-3	TRBJ2-1	CASSQAGYNEQFF	TGTGCCAGCAGCCAAGCGGGGTACAATGAGCAGTTCTTC
TRBD2	NA	TRBV28	TRBJ2-5	CASSHDGGGRVGAQYF	TGTGCCAGCAGCCACGACGGGGGGGGCCGGGTTGGGGCCCAGTACTTC
NA	NA	TRBV5-1	TRBJ1-5	CASSVDSFGYNQPQHF	TGCGCCAGCAGCGTGGACAGTTTTGGGTACAATCAGCCCCAGCATTTT
NA	NA	TRBV5-6	TRBJ1-3	CASSFRGNTIYF	TGTGCCAGCAGCTTTAGGGGAAACACCATATATTTT
NA	NA	TRBV6-5	TRBJ1-5	CASSLTFVADQPQHF	TGTGCCAGCAGTTTGACATTTGTAGCCGATCAGCCCCAGCATTTT
TRBD1	few	TRBV11-2	TRBJ1-1	CASSSPGTGDMNTEAFF	TGTGCCAGCAGCTCCCCCGGGACAGGGGATATGAACACTGAAGCTTTCTTT
TRBD1	few	TRBV7-9	TRBJ1-5	CASSFGTGGSNQPQHF	TGTGCCAGCAGCTTTGGGACAGGGGGCTCAAATCAGCCCCAGCATTTT
TRBD1	few	TRBV28	TRBJ1-5	CASSFDRVEAGYSNQPQHF	TGTGCCAGCAGTTTCGACAGGGTCGAGGCCGGCTATAGCAATCAGCCCCAGCATTTT
TRBD2	NA	TRBV30	TRBJ2-7	CAWASGTSYEQYF	TGTGCCTGGGCTTCCGGGACTAGCTACGAGCAGTACTTC
NA	NA	TRBV6-5	TRBJ1-1	CASGGRNTEAFF	TGTGCCAGCGGAGGACGGAACACTGAAGCTTTCTTT
NA	few	TRBV7-2	TRBJ2-7	CASSFGQGIYEQYF	TGTGCCAGCAGCTTCGGGCAGGGTATCTACGAGCAGTACTTC
NA	once	TRBV6-1	TRBJ2-1	CASSDKTWEQFF	TGTGCCAGCAGTGACAAGACGTGGGAGCAGTTCTTC
NA	NA	TRBV9	TRBJ2-3	CASSPSTHLSTDTQYF	TGTGCCAGCAGCCCTTCGACCCACCTTAGCACAGATACGCAGTATTTT
TRBD2	NA	TRBV15	TRBJ2-7	CATSRDRGGKGEQYF	TGTGCCACCAGCAGAGATCGGGGGGGCAAGGGCGAGCAGTACTTC
TRBD1	NA	TRBV10-2	TRBJ2-3	CASILRGTDTQYF	TGCGCCAGCATCCTCAGGGGGACAGATACGCAGTATTTT
TRBD1	once	TRBV28	TRBJ2-3	CASKRTGLGDTQYF	TGTGCCAGCAAGAGGACAGGCCTCGGAGATACGCAGTATTTT
TRBD1	NA	TRBV5-1	TRBJ1-2	CASSSDRVGGYTF	TGCGCCAGCAGCTCAGACAGGGTCGGAGGCTACACCTTC
NA	once	TRBV5-6	TRBJ2-7	CASSLYSSSYEQYF	TGTGCCAGCAGCTTGTACAGTTCCTCGTACGAGCAGTACTTC
NA	few	TRBV6-5	TRBJ2-7	CASTSPFGTSEQYF	TGTGCCAGCACTTCCCCGTTTGGGACATCCGAGCAGTACTTC
TRBD1	NA	TRBV6-5	TRBJ2-1	CASSHSQGALNEQFF	TGTGCCAGCAGCCATTCCCAGGGGGCGCTGAATGAGCAGTTCTTC
TRBD2	once	TRBV7-2	TRBJ2-5	CASRLTSGRQETQYF	TGTGCCAGCAGATTGACTAGCGGGAGACAAGAGACCCAGTACTTC
NA	NA	TRBV13	TRBJ1-2	CASSSQGTANYGYTF	TGTGCCAGCAGCTCCCAAGGGACGGCAAACTATGGCTACACCTTC
NA	few	TRBV7-2	TRBJ2-5	CASSSARQETQYF	TGTGCCAGCAGCTCCGCGCGCCAAGAGACCCAGTACTTC
TRBD1	NA	TRBV7-2	TRBJ1-5	CASSVRTGGFNQPQHF	TGTGCCAGTTCAGTTCGGACAGGGGGCTTCAATCAGCCCCAGCATTTT
NA	once	TRBV19	TRBJ2-4	CASRGTATLAKNIQYF	TGTGCCAGTAGAGGGACCGCGACTCTAGCCAAAAACATTCAGTACTTC
TRBD2	NA	TRBV6-1	TRBJ2-7	CASSAKRAGSYYEQYF	TGTGCCAGCAGTGCCAAAAGAGCGGGGAGCTACTACGAGCAGTACTTC
NA	NA	TRBV6-1	TRBJ1-1	CASSEQGLNTEAFF	TGTGCCAGCAGTGAACAAGGGTTGAACACTGAAGCTTTCTTT
TRBD1	few	TRBV28	TRBJ1-2	CASRAQGAGDGYTF	TGTGCCAGCAGGGCGCAGGGGGCGGGCGATGGCTACACCTTC
NA	few	TRBV19	TRBJ1-5	CASSMEAGPAPQHF	TGTGCCAGTAGTATGGAAGCGGGCCCTGCGCCCCAGCATTTT
NA	NA	TRBV30	TRBJ1-2	CAWSLPQVYGYTF	TGTGCCTGGAGTTTGCCACAGGTTTATGGCTACACCTTC
NA	few	TRBV19	TRBJ2-1	CATTRGYNEQFF	TGTGCCACCACGAGGGGGTACAATGAGCAGTTCTTC
NA	NA	TRBV7-9	TRBJ1-2	CASSLNSRYTF	TGTGCCAGCAGCTTGAATAGTCGTTACACCTTC
NA	NA	TRBV5-6	TRBJ1-1	CASRLRGGMNTEAFF	TGTGCCAGCAGACTTCGTGGGGGCATGAACACTGAAGCTTTCTTT
NA	NA	TRBV7-2	TRBJ2-3	CASSFKAVLGSDTQYF	TGTGCCAGCAGCTTTAAAGCGGTCTTAGGATCAGATACGCAGTATTTT
NA	once	TRBV28	TRBJ2-1	CAGGTDRSSYNEQFF	TGTGCCGGTGGGACTGACAGGAGCTCCTACAATGAGCAGTTCTTC
NA	NA	TRBV5-1	TRBJ1-4	CASKGEPATNEKLFF	TGCGCCAGCAAAGGGGAACCTGCAACTAATGAAAAACTGTTTTTT